One and the same sample provided the 7 T cell receptor beta chains below, sequenced in a study of cytomegalovirus exposure and HLA in healthy donors. The PCR contained 60 Vbeta and 13 Jbeta primers. Data came from immunoSEQ multiplex PCR; TCRdb stores just in-frame clones and leaves some out. Found here are around 70,000 clones, about 78% of them singletons; the top ten hold 8% to 10%. The sample taken for sequencing was PBMCs. These receptors came from a woman aged 40 to 50 in good health and CMV-seropositive.

V gene TRBV6-6 combines with J gene TRBJ1-1, with 7 nucleotides matching TRBD1. V trimming: 0 bases; J trimming: 4 bases; junction bases outside the gene matches: 2. Germline CDR1 reads MNHNY; CDR2 reads SVGAGI (reference sequence). The CDR3 is made up of 14 amino acids. CDR3 loop: CASSYSKGATEAFF. The CDR3, as DNA: TGTGCCAGCAGTTACTCAAAGGGGGCCACTGAAGCTTTCTTT.

The chain links TRBV11-1 to TRBJ1-5; a weak D match, TRBD1 (5 bases). Germline V gives CDR1 SGHAT, CDR2 FQDESV (reference sequence). V was cut by 0 bases and J by 9 bases, with 6 bases left in between. The CDR3 totals 12 residues. CDR3 DNA: TGTGCCAGCAGCTTAGCCGGGGGGCCCCAGCATTTT. Protein sequence: CASSLAGGPQHF.

This clone has a handful of counts. The chain combines TRBV10-3 with TRBJ2-1; 14 bases match TRBD2. Germline V CDR1 and CDR2: ENHRY, SYGVKD. V was pared by 10 bases and J by 8 bases, with 4 bases of the junction left unmatched. This CDR3 contains 13 residues. In DNA form, the CDR3 reads TGTGCCACCCGACTAGCGGGGGGGTATGAGCAGTTCTTC. It codes for CATRLAGGYEQFF.

This clone was recorded only once. The gene calls are TRBV2 and TRBJ2-3, with TRBD2 matching 8 bases. This CDR3 comprises 15 residues. CDR1 and CDR2 (germline): SNHLY, FYNNEI. With 7 bases clipped from V and 4 bases from J, the junction kept 10 bases outside the gene matches. CDR3 sequence (DNA): TGTGCCAGCAATAGCGGTCTAGCGGGCCCAGATACGCAGTATTTT. This encodes CASNSGLAGPDTQYF.

The chain recombines TRBV7-3 with TRBJ1-6, with 7 bases aligning to TRBD1. CDR3 size: 14 residues. The junction had 2 bases not matched to a gene; V was cut back by 4 bases and J by 5 bases. Germline V CDR1 and CDR2: SGHTA, FQGTGA. CDR3 in amino acids: CASSSGTDNSPLHF. The DNA for the CDR3 is TGTGCCAGCAGCTCCGGGACAGATAATTCACCCCTCCACTTT.

Points on this clone: The identical CDR3 is also encoded by other nucleotide sequences in the sample. The gene calls are TRBV15 and TRBJ2-4; 11 nucleotides match TRBD2. The trim removed 0 bases at V and 1 base at J, leaving 8 bases unmatched. The CDR3 runs to 19 residues. The germline gives CDR1 LNHNV, CDR2 YYDKDF (reference sequence). The CDR3 reads CATSRDLAGGRLAKNIQYF. In DNA, the CDR3 is TGTGCCACCAGCAGAGATCTAGCGGGGGGTCGGCTGGCCAAAAACATTCAGTACTTC.

The J gene is TRBJ1-2, the V gene TRBV7-3; possible D gene TRBD1, 5 bases. This CDR3 comprises 14 residues. CDR1 and CDR2 (germline): SGHTA, FQGTGA. With 6 bases removed from V and 2 bases from J, the gap between germline ends came to 13 bases. CDR3 nucleotide sequence: TGTGCCAGCAGTCCGGGACTCGTCAACTATGGCTACACCTTC. It translates to CASSPGLVNYGYTF.